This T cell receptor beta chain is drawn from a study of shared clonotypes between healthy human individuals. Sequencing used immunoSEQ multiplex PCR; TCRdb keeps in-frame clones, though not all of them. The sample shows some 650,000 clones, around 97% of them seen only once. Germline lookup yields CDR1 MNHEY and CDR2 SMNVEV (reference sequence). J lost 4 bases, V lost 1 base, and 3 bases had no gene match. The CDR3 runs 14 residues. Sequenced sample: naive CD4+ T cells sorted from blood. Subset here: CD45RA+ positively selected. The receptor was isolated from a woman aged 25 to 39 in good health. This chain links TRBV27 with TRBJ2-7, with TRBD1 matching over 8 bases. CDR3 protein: CASSLFRTGYEQYF. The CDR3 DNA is TGTGCCAGCAGTTTATTCCGGACAGGGTACGAGCAGTACTTC.